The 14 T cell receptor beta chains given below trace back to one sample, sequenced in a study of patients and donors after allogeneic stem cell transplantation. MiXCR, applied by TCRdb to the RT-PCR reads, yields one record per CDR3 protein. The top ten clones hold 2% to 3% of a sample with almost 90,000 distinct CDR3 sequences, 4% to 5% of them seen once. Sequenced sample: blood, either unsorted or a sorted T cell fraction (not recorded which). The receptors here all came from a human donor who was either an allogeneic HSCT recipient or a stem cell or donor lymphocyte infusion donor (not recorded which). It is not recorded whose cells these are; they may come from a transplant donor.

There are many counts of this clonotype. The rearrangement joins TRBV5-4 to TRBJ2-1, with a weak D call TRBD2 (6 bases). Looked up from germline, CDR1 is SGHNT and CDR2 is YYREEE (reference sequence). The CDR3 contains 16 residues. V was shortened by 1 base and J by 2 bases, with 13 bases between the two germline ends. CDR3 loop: CASSLPAEGPYNEQFF. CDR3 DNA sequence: TGTGCCAGCAGCTTGCCGGCGGAGGGCCCCTACAATGAGCAGTTCTTC.

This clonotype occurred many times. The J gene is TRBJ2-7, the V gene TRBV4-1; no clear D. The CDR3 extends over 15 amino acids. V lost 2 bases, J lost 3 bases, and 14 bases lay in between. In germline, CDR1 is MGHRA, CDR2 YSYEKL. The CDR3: CASSQRTRGVYEQYF. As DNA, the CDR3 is TGCGCCAGCAGCCAAAGGACCCGTGGGGTCTACGAGCAGTACTTC.

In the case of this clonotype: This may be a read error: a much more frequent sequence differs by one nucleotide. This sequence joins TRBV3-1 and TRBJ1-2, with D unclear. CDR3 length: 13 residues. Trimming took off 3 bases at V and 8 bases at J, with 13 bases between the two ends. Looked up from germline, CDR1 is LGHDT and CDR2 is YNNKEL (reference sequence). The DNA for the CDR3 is TGTGCCAGCAGCCAGCGAAAGGACGGAGGCTACACCTTC. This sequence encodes CASSQRKDGGYTF.

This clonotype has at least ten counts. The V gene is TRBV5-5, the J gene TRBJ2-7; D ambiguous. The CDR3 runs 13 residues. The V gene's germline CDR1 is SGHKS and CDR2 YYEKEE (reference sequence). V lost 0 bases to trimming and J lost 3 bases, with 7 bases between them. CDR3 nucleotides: TGTGCCAGCAGCTTGGGGGCTGACTACGAGCAGTACTTC. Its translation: CASSLGADYEQYF.

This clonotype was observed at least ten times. CDR3 region: CASSLGQAVNEKLFF. The DNA for the CDR3 is TGTGCCAGCAGTTTGGGACAGGCAGTTAATGAAAAACTGTTTTTT. The chain employs TRBV28 and TRBJ1-4; 8 positions match TRBD1. The length of the CDR3 is 15 residues. Germline lookup yields CDR1 MDHEN and CDR2 SYDVKM. After removal of 3 bases from V and 4 bases from J, the junction contained 4 bases not matched to a gene.

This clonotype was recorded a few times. The CDR3 loop is CSALSPGGNTGELFF. CDR3 sequence (DNA): TGCAGTGCCCTGAGTCCAGGGGGGAACACCGGGGAGCTGTTTTTT. The genes are TRBV20-1 and TRBJ2-2; 7 bases are shared with TRBD1. Germline CDR1 and CDR2: DFQATT and SNEGSKA (reference sequence). Trimming removed 6 bases from V and 1 base from J; junction bases left unmatched: 8. The CDR3 totals 15 residues.

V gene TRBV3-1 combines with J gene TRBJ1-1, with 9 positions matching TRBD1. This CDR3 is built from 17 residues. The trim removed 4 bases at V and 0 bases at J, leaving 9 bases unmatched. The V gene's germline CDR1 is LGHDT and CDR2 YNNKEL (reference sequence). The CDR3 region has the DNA TGTGCCAGCAGCCGGGACAGGGCATACCGAATGAACACTGAAGCTTTCTTT. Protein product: CASSRDRAYRMNTEAFF.

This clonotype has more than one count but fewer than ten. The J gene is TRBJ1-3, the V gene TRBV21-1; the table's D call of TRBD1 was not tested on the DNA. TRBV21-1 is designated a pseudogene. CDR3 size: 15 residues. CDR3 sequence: CASSLPGVPGNTIYF. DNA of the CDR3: TGTGCCAGCAGCCTCCCGGGGGTTCCTGGAAACACCATATATTTT.

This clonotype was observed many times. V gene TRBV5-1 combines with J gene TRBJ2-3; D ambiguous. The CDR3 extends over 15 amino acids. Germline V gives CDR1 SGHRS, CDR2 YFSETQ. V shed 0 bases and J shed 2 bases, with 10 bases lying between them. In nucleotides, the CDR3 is TGCGCCAGCAGCTTGGGATTATTGGACACAGATACGCAGTATTTT. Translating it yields CASSLGLLDTDTQYF.

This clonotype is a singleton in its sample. CDR3 sequence: CASSTTRTGRNTIYF. The DNA of the CDR3 is TGTGCCAGCAGTACCACAAGGACAGGCCGAAACACCATATATTTT. The rearrangement joins TRBV6-1 to TRBJ1-3, with 7 bases matching TRBD1. Germline V gene data show CDR1 as MNHNS and CDR2 as SASEGT. The CDR3 is made up of 15 amino acids. V lost 5 bases to trimming and J lost 5 bases; unmatched junction nucleotides: 9.

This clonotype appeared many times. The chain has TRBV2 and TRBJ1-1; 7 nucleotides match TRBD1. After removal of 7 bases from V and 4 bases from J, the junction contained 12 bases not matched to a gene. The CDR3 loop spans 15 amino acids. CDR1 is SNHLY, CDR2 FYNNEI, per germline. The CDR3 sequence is CASKNPQGRSTEAFF. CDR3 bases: TGTGCCAGCAAAAACCCACAGGGGCGCAGCACTGAAGCTTTCTTT.

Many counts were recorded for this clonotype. For the CDR3, the DNA is TGTGCCAGCTCACCAGAGGATTCTTATTCACCCCTCCACTTT. The encoded protein is CASSPEDSYSPLHF. The genes are TRBV18 and TRBJ1-6, with D unclear. This CDR3 is built from 14 residues. V was pared by 2 bases and J by 8 bases, with 10 bases between. Germline CDR1 KGHSH, CDR2 LQKENI.

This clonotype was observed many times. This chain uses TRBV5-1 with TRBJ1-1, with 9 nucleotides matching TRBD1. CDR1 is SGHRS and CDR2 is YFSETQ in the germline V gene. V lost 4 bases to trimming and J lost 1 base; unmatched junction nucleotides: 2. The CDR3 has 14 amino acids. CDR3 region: CASSVQGANTEAFF. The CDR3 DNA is TGCGCCAGCAGCGTACAGGGGGCGAACACTGAAGCTTTCTTT.

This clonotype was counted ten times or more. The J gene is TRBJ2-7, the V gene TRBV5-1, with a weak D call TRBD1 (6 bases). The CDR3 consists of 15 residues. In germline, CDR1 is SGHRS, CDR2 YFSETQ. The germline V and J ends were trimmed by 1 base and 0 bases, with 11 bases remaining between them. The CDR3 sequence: CASSLKGGSSYEQYF. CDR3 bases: TGCGCCAGCAGCTTGAAAGGGGGTAGCTCCTACGAGCAGTACTTC.